One sample yielded the 18 T cell receptor beta chains listed below, sequenced in a study of shared clonotypes between healthy human individuals. Naive CD8 cells comprised CD45RO-negative, CCR7-positively selected cells, excluding terminally differentiated effector memory CD45RA+ cells. The protocol was immunoSEQ multiplex PCR, while the TCRdb copy is restricted to in-frame clones and leaves out a portion. The sample holds millions of clones, approximately 94% seen once. Sequencing was performed on naive CD8+ T cells sorted from blood. These receptors originate from a man between 18 and 35 years old in good health.

The chain is built from TRBV28 and TRBJ2-1, with 10 positions matching TRBD1. V trimming: 5 bases; J trimming: 5 bases; junction bases outside the gene matches: 6. Per the germline V gene, CDR1 is MDHEN and CDR2 is SYDVKM. The CDR3 has 15 residues. The CDR3 DNA follows: TGTGCCAGCAGTAGCCGGGACAGGGGCCACAATGAGCAGTTCTTC. Translating it yields CASSSRDRGHNEQFF.

A word on this clone: The identical CDR3 is also encoded by other nucleotide sequences in the sample. The chain joins TRBV4-3 to TRBJ2-1; 13 bases fit TRBD2. CDR1 LGHNA and CDR2 YSLEER come from the germline V gene. Germline trimming cut 3 bases from V and 2 bases from J; bases unmatched to any gene: 1. CDR3 length: 16 residues. CDR3 region: CASSQGLAGTYNEQFF. In nucleotides, the CDR3 is TGCGCCAGCAGCCAGGGACTAGCGGGGACCTACAATGAGCAGTTCTTC.

This chain uses TRBV28 with TRBJ2-7; weak D call: TRBD2 (6 bases). The CDR3 length is 15 residues. V lost 5 bases, J lost 3 bases, and 17 bases lay in between. Germline-derived CDR1 and CDR2 are MDHEN and SYDVKM. CDR3 residues: CASSSFPTGDYEQYF. In DNA, the CDR3 is TGTGCCAGCAGTAGTTTCCCAACGGGGGACTACGAGCAGTACTTC. Using reference TRBV28 and TRBJ2-7 for the parts outside the CDR3, the full variable domain is DVKVTQSSRYLVKRTGEKVFLECVQDMDHENMFWYRQDPGLGLRLIYFSYDVKMKEKGDIPEGYSVSREKKERFSLILESASTNQTSMYLCASSSFPTGDYEQYFGPGTRLTVT.

The rearrangement joins TRBV11-2 to TRBJ2-7; TRBD1 aligns across 9 bases. Germline V gene data show CDR1 as SGHAT and CDR2 as FQNNGV. The CDR3 sequence is 16 residues long. The ends lost 0 bases at V and 0 bases at J; junction bases unmatched: 3. In DNA form, the CDR3 reads TGTGCCAGCAGCTTAGACTACAGGGGGCTCTCCTACGAGCAGTACTTC. Protein: CASSLDYRGLSYEQYF.

The chain joins TRBV7-2 to TRBJ2-2; no clear D gene. The V and J ends lost 2 bases and 6 bases respectively, with 7 bases between them. The germline gives CDR1 SGHTA, CDR2 FQGNSA. This CDR3 is built from 13 residues. In DNA, the CDR3 is TGTGCCAGCAGCTTATTAGTGGCCGGGGAGCTGTTTTTT. It translates to CASSLLVAGELFF.

Details on this clone: Sequence at one end of the junction differs from germline and may be a read error. The chain's CDR3 is CASSSDMNNEQFF. For the CDR3, the DNA is TGTGCTAGCAGCTCAGACATGAACAATGAGCAGTTCTTC. J is TRBJ2-1 and V is TRBV7-7, with D unclear. Germline CDR1 reads SSHAT; CDR2 reads FNYEAQ (reference sequence). The CDR3 is 13 residues long.

The chain combines TRBV2 with TRBJ1-1; D remains unclear. The V end lost 8 bases, the J end lost 1 base, and 14 bases lay between the germline ends. CDR3 length: 14 residues. Germline CDR1 SNHLY, CDR2 FYNNEI. CDR3 sequence reads: CASAQLFTNTEAFF. The CDR3 DNA reads as TGTGCCAGCGCCCAACTCTTCACGAACACTGAAGCTTTCTTT.

V and J are TRBV7-9 and TRBJ2-1, with TRBD2 as a possible D gene (5 bases). V was shortened by 5 bases and J by 9 bases, with 14 bases between the two germline ends. CDR3 size: 13 residues. Germline V gene sequence: CDR1 SEHNR, CDR2 FQNEAQ (reference sequence). This CDR3 is CASSAGERSEQFF. The CDR3 DNA is TGTGCCAGCAGCGCCGGGGAACGTAGTGAGCAGTTCTTC.

The chain has TRBV9 and TRBJ2-1; no reliable D call. Trimming pared 0 bases from V and 5 bases from J, leaving 12 bases between. Per germline, CDR1 SGDLS and CDR2 YYNGEE. The length of the CDR3 is 15 residues. CDR3 residues: CASSVAVPPDNEQFF. In DNA, the CDR3 is TGTGCCAGCAGCGTAGCGGTCCCCCCGGACAATGAGCAGTTCTTC.

V and J are TRBV9 and TRBJ1-1, with TRBD1 matching 7 bases. The trim removed 4 bases at V and 5 bases at J, leaving 5 bases unmatched. Germline-derived CDR1 and CDR2 are SGDLS and YYNGEE. The CDR3 covers 13 residues. The CDR3 sequence: CASSPGRGTEAFF. For the CDR3, the DNA is TGTGCCAGCAGCCCCGGCAGGGGGACTGAAGCTTTCTTT.

The gene calls are TRBV27 and TRBJ1-2; D is unclear. Deletions cut 6 bases from V and 1 base from J, with 9 bases between. The CDR3 runs 13 residues. From germline, CDR1 is MNHEY and CDR2 SMNVEV (reference sequence). The CDR3 is CASSQVGNYGYTF. CDR3 in DNA: TGTGCCAGCAGCCAAGTCGGTAACTATGGCTACACCTTC.

The chain couples TRBV11-1 to TRBJ1-1, with TRBD1 identical over 8 bases. CDR3 length: 15 residues. V shed 0 bases, J shed 5 bases, and the junction held 5 bases outside the gene matches. Germline CDR1 reads SGHAT; CDR2 reads FQDESV (reference sequence). CDR3 DNA: TGTGCCAGCAGCTTAGCGGCAGGGGGCAGGACTGAAGCTTTCTTT. Translated, it gives CASSLAAGGRTEAFF.

The chain is built from TRBV30 and TRBJ2-7, with a possible D match to TRBD1 (5 bases). The germline V gene encodes CDR1 GTSNPN and CDR2 SVGIG (reference sequence). V shed 3 bases and J shed 3 bases, with 9 bases lying between them. CDR3 length: 12 amino acids. CDR3 amino acids: CAWRQDRYEQYF. As DNA, the CDR3 is TGTGCCTGGAGACAGGACCGCTACGAGCAGTACTTC.

This clone appeared once. The J gene is TRBJ2-7, the V gene TRBV5-6, with 8 bases fitting TRBD2. This CDR3 is 17 amino acids long. The J segment lost 2 bases and the V segment lost 6 bases, leaving 16 bases of the junction unmatched. Germline CDR1 SGHDT, CDR2 YYEEEE. The CDR3 here is CASIEGNLAGLPYEQYF. The CDR3 coding sequence is TGTGCCAGCATCGAAGGAAATCTAGCGGGCTTACCCTACGAGCAGTACTTC.

This chain joins TRBV4-1 and TRBJ2-1; TRBD2 aligns across 10 bases. With 0 bases clipped from V and 15 bases from J, the junction kept 14 bases outside the gene matches. CDR1 MGHRA and CDR2 YSYEKL come from the germline V gene. This CDR3 is built from 16 residues. The CDR3 DNA reads TGCGCCAGCAGCCAAGATTCGTCTAGCGGGGGCCCCTGGGGGTTCTTC. It translates to CASSQDSSSGGPWGFF.

Concerning this clone itself: Additional DNA sequences in this sample encode the identical CDR3. The V gene is TRBV6-5, the J gene TRBJ1-1, with D uncertain. Germline values: CDR1 MNHEY, CDR2 SVGAGI. Trimming cost V 2 bases and J 7 bases, with 8 bases left between them. The CDR3 totals 12 residues. In DNA, the CDR3 is TGTGCCAGCAGTTACGGCGGTAGTGAAGCTTTCTTT. It is translated as CASSYGGSEAFF.

In this sample, this clone turned up once. The chain is built from TRBV7-8 and TRBJ2-1, with D tentatively TRBD1 (5 bases). The CDR3 is 13 amino acids. The germline V gene encodes CDR1 SGHVS and CDR2 FQNEAQ. V gave up 5 bases and J gave up 8 bases, with 13 bases separating them. Here the CDR3 reads CASSQTQGHEQFF. DNA of the CDR3: TGTGCCAGCAGCCAAACCCAGGGCCATGAGCAGTTCTTC.

The rearrangement joins TRBV7-8 to TRBJ2-7; 7 positions agree with TRBD2. Germline V gene sequence: CDR1 SGHVS, CDR2 FQNEAQ. The V and J ends lost 1 base and 6 bases, in that order; junction bases with no gene match: 9. CDR3 length: 15 amino acids. The CDR3 reads CASSLVGGGPSEQYF. CDR3 DNA: TGTGCCAGCAGCTTAGTTGGGGGAGGGCCGAGCGAGCAGTACTTC.